These 8 T cell receptor beta chains share one sample of origin, sequenced in a study of shared clonotypes between healthy human individuals. Profiled with immunoSEQ multiplex PCR; TCRdb holds only in-frame clones, not every one. Of millions of clones in the sample, roughly 95% were seen once. What was sequenced was naive CD4+ T cells sorted from blood. Subset defined: CD45RA+ positively selected. These receptors originate from a man aged 18 to 29 in good health.

For this clone: The same CDR3 is also encoded by other DNA sequences in this sample. V gene TRBV5-1 combines with J gene TRBJ2-3, with D uncertain. The CDR3 extends over 14 amino acids. Germline lookup yields CDR1 SGHRS and CDR2 YFSETQ. Deletions cut 0 bases from V and 2 bases from J, with 7 bases between. This CDR3 reads CASSLAADTDTQYF. CDR3 sequence (DNA): TGCGCCAGCAGCTTGGCGGCGGACACAGATACGCAGTATTTT.

As concerns this clone: Other DNA variants within this sample encode the same CDR3. The chain uses TRBV30 and TRBJ2-3, with D unresolved. V was pared by 0 bases and J by 4 bases, with 2 bases between. CDR1 is GTSNPN and CDR2 is SVGIG in the germline V gene (reference sequence). This CDR3 is 11 amino acids long. CDR3 nucleotides: TGTGCCTGGAGTGTATCAGATACGCAGTATTTT. Its translation is CAWSVSDTQYF.

This sequence joins TRBV2 and TRBJ2-7; TRBD2 is a possible D gene (7 bases). In germline, CDR1 is SNHLY, CDR2 FYNNEI. The CDR3 totals 15 residues. V lost 2 bases to trimming and J lost 6 bases, with 17 bases between them. CDR3 sequence reads: CASSESDLGGREQYF. CDR3 DNA: TGTGCCAGCAGTGAATCAGACTTGGGGGGGCGCGAGCAGTACTTC.

This chain links TRBV5-4 with TRBJ2-6; TRBD2 is a possible D gene (7 bases). V was clipped by 5 bases and J by 0 bases, with 12 bases between them. Germline CDR1 reads SGHNT; CDR2 reads YYREEE (reference sequence). The CDR3 consists of 16 residues. The CDR3 loop is CASRSGGPSGANVLTF. The CDR3 coding sequence is TGTGCCAGCAGATCGGGGGGCCCCTCTGGGGCCAACGTCCTGACTTTC.

In regard to this clone: Other DNA sequences from this sample encode an identical CDR3 as well. V usage is TRBV6-5 and J usage is TRBJ2-3; no clear D. Trimming removed 6 bases from V and 2 bases from J, with 9 bases in between. CDR3 length: 13 residues. CDR1 MNHEY and CDR2 SVGAGI come from the germline V gene. As DNA, the CDR3 is TGTGCCAGCAGACCGTCTTCCACAGATACGCAGTATTTT. Translating gives CASRPSSTDTQYF.

This clone was counted once. The rearrangement links TRBV28 to TRBJ2-7; no firm D call. Germline V lookup: CDR1 MDHEN, CDR2 SYDVKM. Trimming pared 6 bases from V and 4 bases from J, leaving 10 bases between. The length of the CDR3 is 12 residues. CDR3 protein: CASSLVPYEQYF. CDR3 bases: TGTGCCAGCAGCTTAGTGCCTTACGAGCAGTACTTC.

The chain uses TRBV6-5 and TRBJ1-5; perhaps TRBD1 as D (6 bases). The length of the CDR3 is 14 residues. Germline V gene lookup returns CDR1 MNHEY and CDR2 SVGAGI. V was cut by 6 bases and J by 1 base, with 10 bases left in between. The CDR3 region is CASSRDISNQPQHF. DNA for the CDR3: TGTGCCAGCAGCCGGGACATCAGCAATCAGCCCCAGCATTTT.

The sample holds many counts of this clone. This sequence joins TRBV29-1 and TRBJ2-1, with D perhaps matching TRBD1 (6 bases). The germline V gene has CDR1 SQVTM and CDR2 ANQGSEA. This CDR3 region has 15 residues. The V and J ends lost 6 bases and 2 bases respectively, with 17 bases between them. The CDR3 here is CSVGYRALPYNEQFF. CDR3 coding DNA: TGCAGCGTGGGTTACAGGGCCCTACCCTACAATGAGCAGTTCTTC.